Sequencing of this TCR beta chain was carried out in a study of CD8 T cells in Susac syndrome. Regarding the study as a whole: Susac-specific public clones were found in both the total CD8+ and the CD8+ TEMRA repertoires, with approximately 16 in the former and 4 to 6 in the latter.

RNA totalling about 0.45 to 1 ug underwent reverse transcription with random hexamers. Each CDR3 protein is one row after TCRdb ran MiXCR on the immunoSEQ multiplex PCR reads. Altogether fewer than 90,000 distinct CDR3 sequences are present, nearly 95% being singletons, with the ten largest covering around 0.94%. With regard to this clonotype: Its antigen is not known.

The CDR3 contains 15 residues. Trimming cost V 5 bases and J 5 bases; bases outside gene matches: 10. The germline V gene encodes CDR1 SGHAT and CDR2 FQNNGV. The sequence came from a human donor with Susac syndrome. Sample: CD8+ T cells from PBMCs. V usage is TRBV11-2 and J usage is TRBJ2-5; 8 positions agree with TRBD2. The DNA for the CDR3 is TGTGCCAGCAGCCCGATAGCGGGGCAACTGGAGACCCAGTACTTC. Translation: CASSPIAGQLETQYF.